Listed below are T cell receptor beta chains from one sample, sequenced in a study of blood T cell repertoires in COVID-19. Measured with immunoSEQ multiplex PCR; TCRdb has only the in-frame clones, and not every one. This table holds roughly 140,000 clones, approximately 87% found once. Specimen: PBMCs or T cells enriched from blood (not recorded which). All receptors come from a man over 45 in a cohort exposed to, infected with or recovered from COVID-19 (not recorded which). The CDR3 runs from the conserved cysteine through the conserved F or W. The order of the fields is D gene, V gene, J gene, clone size, CDR3 protein, CDR3 DNA. A D gene is named only where the DNA matches it firmly. Clone sizes are given selectively: once, few, many, or a class where the clone is expanded.

>TRBD1|TRBV9|TRBJ1-4|-
CASSPHRGTNEKLFF
TGTGCCAGCAGCCCTCACAGGGGTACTAATGAAAAACTGTTTTTT
>-|TRBV19|TRBJ2-7|-
CASSIAGAELYEQYF
TGTGCCAGTAGTATAGCTGGAGCGGAGCTCTACGAGCAGTACTTC
>TRBD2|TRBV19|TRBJ2-2|once
CASSGRARGELFF
TGTGCCAGTAGCGGGAGGGCCCGAGGGGAGCTGTTTTTT
>TRBD2|TRBV18|TRBJ2-7|-
CASSLRTSGRADEQYF
TGTGCCAGCTCACTTCGGACTAGCGGGAGAGCGGACGAGCAGTACTTC
>TRBD1|TRBV9|TRBJ1-2|-
CASSVAAGGGYGYTF
TGTGCCAGCAGCGTAGCGGCAGGGGGAGGCTATGGCTACACCTTC
>TRBD1|TRBV5-1|TRBJ1-6|few
CASSPRDSYLNSPLHF
TGCGCCAGCAGCCCCCGGGACAGCTACCTGAATTCACCCCTCCACTTT
>TRBD1|TRBV6-1|TRBJ1-3|once
CASSEDPRTGGNTIYF
TGTGCCAGCAGTGAAGACCCCCGGACAGGTGGAAACACCATATATTTT
>-|TRBV10-3|TRBJ1-6|-
CAISESNTAAGYNSPLHF
TGTGCCATCAGTGAGTCAAACACCGCAGCGGGTTACAATTCACCCCTCCACTTT
>TRBD2|TRBV27|TRBJ2-1|-
CASKTSGYNEQFF
TGTGCCAGCAAAACTAGCGGCTACAATGAGCAGTTCTTC
>TRBD1|TRBV9|TRBJ1-5|-
CASSAGQPNQPQHF
TGTGCCAGCAGCGCGGGACAGCCAAATCAGCCCCAGCATTTT
>-|TRBV2|TRBJ1-1|-
CASSDGSMNTEAFF
TGTGCCAGCAGCGACGGGAGCATGAACACTGAAGCTTTCTTT
>-|TRBV12-5|TRBJ1-1|-
CASGFGLAEAFF
TGTGCTAGTGGTTTTGGGCTCGCTGAAGCTTTCTTT
>-|TRBV7-9|TRBJ1-2|-
CASSPPERYGYTF
TGTGCCAGCAGCCCCCCGGAGCGGTATGGCTACACCTTC
>TRBD2|TRBV12-5|TRBJ2-5|-
CASGLTSGRLETQYF
TGTGCTAGTGGCCTGACTAGCGGGAGATTGGAGACCCAGTACTTC
>TRBD1|TRBV15|TRBJ2-1|-
CATSRGQGSYNEQFF
TGTGCCACCAGCAGAGGACAGGGCTCCTACAATGAGCAGTTCTTC
>TRBD2|TRBV5-6|TRBJ2-7|-
CASSLAGLAAYEQYF
TGTGCCAGCAGCTTGGCGGGACTAGCGGCCTACGAGCAGTACTTC
>TRBD2|TRBV7-9|TRBJ2-5|-
CASSLKGTSGPGGRETQYF
TGTGCCAGCAGCTTAAAGGGGACTAGCGGGCCAGGGGGGAGAGAGACCCAGTACTTC
>-|TRBV28|TRBJ1-6|-
CASSFISGGLGDSPLHF
TGTGCCAGCAGTTTTATATCGGGGGGGCTAGGAGATTCACCCCTCCACTTT
>TRBD1|TRBV19|TRBJ2-2|-
CASSMSGQMNTGELFF
TGTGCCAGTAGTATGTCGGGACAGATGAACACCGGGGAGCTGTTTTTT
>TRBD1|TRBV7-2|TRBJ2-7|-
CASSLDRGEQYF
TGTGCCAGCAGCCTGGACAGGGGCGAGCAGTACTTC
>TRBD2|TRBV7-3|TRBJ2-2|once
CASSLTASGNTGELFF
TGTGCCAGCAGCTTAACGGCTAGCGGGAACACCGGGGAGCTGTTTTTT
>TRBD2|TRBV30|TRBJ2-1|-
CAWSVGVAGDEQFF
TGTGCCTGGAGTGTAGGGGTAGCGGGAGATGAGCAGTTCTTC